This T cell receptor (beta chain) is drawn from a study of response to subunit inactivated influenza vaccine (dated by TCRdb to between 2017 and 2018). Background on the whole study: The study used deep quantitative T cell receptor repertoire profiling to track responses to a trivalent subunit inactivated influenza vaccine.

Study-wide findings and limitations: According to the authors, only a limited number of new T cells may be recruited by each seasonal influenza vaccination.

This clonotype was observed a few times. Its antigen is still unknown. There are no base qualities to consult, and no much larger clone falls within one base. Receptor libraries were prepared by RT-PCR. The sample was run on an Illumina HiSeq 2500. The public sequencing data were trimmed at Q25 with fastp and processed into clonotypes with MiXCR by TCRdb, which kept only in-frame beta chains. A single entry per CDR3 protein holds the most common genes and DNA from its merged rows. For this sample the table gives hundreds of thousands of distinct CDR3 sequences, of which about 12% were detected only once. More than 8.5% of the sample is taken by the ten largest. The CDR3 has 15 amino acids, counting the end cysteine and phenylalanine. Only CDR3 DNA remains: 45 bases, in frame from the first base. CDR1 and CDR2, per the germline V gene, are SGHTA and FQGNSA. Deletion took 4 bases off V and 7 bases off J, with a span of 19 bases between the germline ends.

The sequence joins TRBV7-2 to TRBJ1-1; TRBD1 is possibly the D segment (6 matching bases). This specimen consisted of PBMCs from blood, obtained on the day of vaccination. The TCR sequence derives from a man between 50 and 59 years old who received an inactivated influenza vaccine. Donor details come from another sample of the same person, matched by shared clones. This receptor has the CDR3 CASSSREGTLGEAFF. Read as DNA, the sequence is TGTGCCAGCAGCTCCAGGGAGGGGACACTCGGTGAAGCTTTCTTT.